This entry lists 21 T cell receptor beta chains sequenced from one sample in a study of OX40 agonist ivuxolimab in advanced cancers. Library construction relied on the immunoSEQ multiplex PCR assay. Imported from immuneACCESS, the table was reduced by TCRdb to in-frame sequences with V and J called. These copies leave out some clones; in studies compared against another copy, an unresolved V gene accounts for under half, and the cause of the remainder is not known. The sample profile shows tens of thousands of clones; 84% of them were found once. The biggest ten clones account for 0.4% to 0.5% of the sample. Source: CD4+ or CD8+ T cells sorted from blood, taken in a trial of the OX40 agonist ivuxolimab. The receptors originated from an adult with an advanced solid tumor such as melanoma, head and neck, liver or kidney cancer.

J is TRBJ1-5 and V is TRBV7-2; no reliable D call. The CDR3 is made up of 15 amino acids. V lost 5 bases and J 4 bases, leaving 15 bases between the germline ends. Per germline, CDR1 SGHTA and CDR2 FQGNSA. Written as DNA, the CDR3 is TGTGCCAGCAGCCCCGGGAAGGGTGGGAATCAGCCCCAGCATTTT. It encodes CASSPGKGGNQPQHF.

The chain couples TRBV30 to TRBJ2-3; D is ambiguous. The CDR3 loop spans 10 amino acids. Trimming stripped 3 bases from V and 5 bases from J, with 3 bases between. Germline lookup yields CDR1 GTSNPN and CDR2 SVGIG (reference sequence). The CDR3 is CAWREDTQYF. Written as DNA, the CDR3 is TGTGCCTGGAGAGAAGATACGCAGTATTTT.

The chain employs TRBV19 and TRBJ1-1; D not certain. CDR3 size: 16 residues. With 7 bases removed from V and 1 base from J, the gap between germline ends came to 19 bases. The V gene's germline CDR1 is LNHDA and CDR2 SQIVND (reference sequence). CDR3 sequence (DNA): TGTGCCAGTACCCAAGGTGTTCGGATCCGGAACACTGAAGCTTTCTTT. As protein: CASTQGVRIRNTEAFF.

The V call is TRBV18, the J call TRBJ1-1; D remains ambiguous. With 3 bases removed from V and 8 bases from J, the gap between germline ends came to 13 bases. The CDR3 runs to 13 residues. Per the germline V gene, CDR1 is KGHSH and CDR2 is LQKENI. CDR3 sequence: CASSPQAEREAFF. In DNA, the CDR3 is TGTGCCAGCTCACCCCAGGCAGAGAGGGAAGCTTTCTTT.

The chain links TRBV6-6 to TRBJ2-1; 9 bases agree with TRBD2. V lost 7 bases, J lost 8 bases, and 12 bases stayed unmatched. Germline V gives CDR1 MNHNY, CDR2 SVGAGI (reference sequence). This CDR3 region has 15 residues. In DNA, the CDR3 is TGTGCCAGCACCCAGGGCCTAGCGGGATCCGATGAGCAGTTCTTC. Its translation is CASTQGLAGSDEQFF.

The chain uses TRBV6-6 and TRBJ1-5; TRBD1 is a possible D gene (6 bases). CDR1 is MNHNY, CDR2 SVGAGI, per germline (reference sequence). This CDR3 is built from 15 residues. The V end was cut by 2 bases, the J end by 4 bases, with 12 bases between. The CDR3 protein is CASSYIVGANQPQHF. CDR3 nucleotides: TGTGCCAGCAGTTACATTGTGGGGGCTAATCAGCCCCAGCATTTT.

The chain uses TRBV28 and TRBJ2-1; D call uncertain. This CDR3 is 11 amino acids long. The germline V gene encodes CDR1 MDHEN and CDR2 SYDVKM. V lost 7 bases, J lost 6 bases, and 7 bases lay in between. The CDR3 loop is CASTRINEQFF. DNA for the CDR3: TGTGCCAGCACTCGGATCAATGAGCAGTTCTTC.

The rearrangement joins TRBV6-5 to TRBJ2-5; no reliable D call. CDR1 and CDR2 (germline): MNHEY, SVGAGI. The CDR3 is 16 residues long. Trimming removed 2 bases from V and 5 bases from J, with 18 bases in between. CDR3: CASSYGAKKVGETQYF. The CDR3 DNA is TGTGCCAGCAGTTACGGTGCTAAAAAGGTGGGGGAGACCCAGTACTTC.

The CDR3 here is CASSSPAMNTEAFF. The CDR3 nucleotides read TGTGCCAGTAGTAGTCCAGCCATGAACACTGAAGCTTTCTTT. The J gene is TRBJ1-1, the V gene TRBV19, with D unclear. Trimming took off 4 bases at V and 0 bases at J, with 9 bases between the two ends. Per germline, CDR1 LNHDA and CDR2 SQIVND (reference sequence). This CDR3 has 14 amino acids.

V usage is TRBV7-2 and J usage is TRBJ2-7; 8 positions agree with TRBD2. V shed 6 bases and J 4 bases; nucleotides not matched to a gene: 5. Germline loops: CDR1 SGHTA, CDR2 FQGNSA. CDR3 size: 13 residues. CDR3 protein: CASRQREIYEQYF. DNA for the CDR3: TGTGCCAGCAGACAGCGGGAGATATACGAGCAGTACTTC.

This chain uses TRBV14 with TRBJ2-5; D is possibly TRBD1 (5 bases). The germline gives CDR1 SGHDN, CDR2 FVKESK. V was pared by 5 bases and J by 5 bases, with 15 bases between. The CDR3 covers 14 residues. The CDR3 here is CASSKRTPPETQYF. CDR3 nucleotides: TGTGCCAGCAGCAAACGGACACCCCCGGAGACCCAGTACTTC.

The V and J genes are TRBV5-1 and TRBJ1-1, with 12 bases aligning to TRBD1. CDR1 is SGHRS and CDR2 is YFSETQ in the germline V gene. The CDR3 is 15 residues long. V lost 3 bases to trimming and J lost 1 base; unmatched junction nucleotides: 1. In DNA form, the CDR3 reads TGCGCCAGCAGCTCGGGACAGGGGGCGAACACTGAAGCTTTCTTT. Its translation: CASSSGQGANTEAFF.

The chain is built from TRBV18 and TRBJ1-2; D is unclear. V dropped 2 bases and J dropped 4 bases, with 17 bases sitting between them. Per germline, CDR1 KGHSH and CDR2 LQKENI. The CDR3 has 16 residues. CDR3 DNA sequence: TGTGCCAGCTCACCAACGCTCCCGGACGGAATCTATGGCTACACCTTC. Translating gives CASSPTLPDGIYGYTF.

A few counts support this clone. V gene TRBV19 combines with J gene TRBJ1-3, with D hard to call. The CDR3 runs to 11 residues. Per germline, CDR1 LNHDA and CDR2 SQIVND (reference sequence). V dropped 10 bases and J dropped 2 bases, with 6 bases sitting between them. The CDR3 bases are TGTGCCACAAAACCTGGAAACACCATATATTTT. Its protein is CATKPGNTIYF.

The chain carries TRBV5-4 and TRBJ2-4; D possibly uses TRBD1 or TRBD2 (5 bases each). The CDR3 runs 15 residues. From germline, CDR1 is SGHNT and CDR2 YYREEE (reference sequence). V lost 4 bases and J lost 0, with 11 bases in between. DNA for the CDR3: TGTGCCAGCAGCCAGGGACGGCAAGCCAAAAACATTCAGTACTTC. This codes for CASSQGRQAKNIQYF.

This clone was seen just once. The V and J genes are TRBV7-3 and TRBJ2-7; D is unclear. The germline gives CDR1 SGHTA, CDR2 FQGTGA. Trimming removed 2 bases from V and 3 bases from J, with 17 bases in between. The CDR3 is 16 amino acids. The CDR3 is CASSLAFWHRDYEQYF. The CDR3 DNA is TGTGCCAGCAGCTTAGCGTTCTGGCACAGAGACTACGAGCAGTACTTC. The whole variable domain, filled in from reference TRBV7-3 and TRBJ2-7, reads GAGVSQTPSNKVTEKGKYVELRCDPISGHTALYWYRQSLGQGPEFLIYFQGTGAADDSGLPNDRFFAVRPEGSVSTLKIQRTERGDSAVYLCASSLAFWHRDYEQYFGPGTRLTVT.

This rearrangement joins TRBV5-4 to TRBJ2-1, with D tentatively TRBD1 (6 bases). CDR3 size: 15 residues. The germline V and J ends were trimmed by 4 bases and 3 bases, with 14 bases remaining between them. Per the germline V gene, CDR1 is SGHNT and CDR2 is YYREEE (reference sequence). CDR3 amino acids: CASSPQGDGYNEQFF. In DNA form, the CDR3 reads TGTGCCAGCAGCCCACAGGGAGACGGCTACAATGAGCAGTTCTTC.

The CDR3 DNA reads TGTGCCAGCAGCGTAGCCACAGATACGCAGTATTTT. As protein: CASSVATDTQYF. The chain combines TRBV9 with TRBJ2-3; D is unresolved. This CDR3 has 12 amino acids. The V end was cut by 0 bases, the J end by 2 bases, with 1 base between. Germline CDR1 and CDR2: SGDLS and YYNGEE.

A remark on this clone: Other DNA sequences in this sample translate to the same CDR3. The chain has TRBV20-1 and TRBJ2-7; possible D gene TRBD2, 5 bases. Trimming stripped 6 bases from V and 7 bases from J, with 10 bases between. CDR3 length: 10 residues. Germline values: CDR1 DFQATT, CDR2 SNEGSKA (reference sequence). CDR3 in DNA: TGCAGTGCAGAGACGGGGGAGCAGTACTTC. This encodes CSAETGEQYF.

This chain links TRBV6-4 with TRBJ1-2, with D tentatively TRBD1 (5 bases). The CDR3 totals 13 residues. Germline V CDR1 and CDR2: MRHNA, SNTAGT. The ends were cut back, 3 bases at V and 7 bases at J, with 12 bases in the middle. For the CDR3, the DNA is TGTGCCAGCAGTGATCCCGGGACGGCTGGCTACACCTTC. This translates into CASSDPGTAGYTF.

The V gene is TRBV18, the J gene TRBJ1-1; D gene unclear. The CDR3 sequence is 15 residues long. The V and J ends lost 2 bases and 0 bases respectively, with 10 bases between them. From germline, CDR1 is KGHSH and CDR2 LQKENI. CDR3 DNA sequence: TGTGCCAGCTCACCATCAAAGCACATGAACACTGAAGCTTTCTTT. This encodes CASSPSKHMNTEAFF.